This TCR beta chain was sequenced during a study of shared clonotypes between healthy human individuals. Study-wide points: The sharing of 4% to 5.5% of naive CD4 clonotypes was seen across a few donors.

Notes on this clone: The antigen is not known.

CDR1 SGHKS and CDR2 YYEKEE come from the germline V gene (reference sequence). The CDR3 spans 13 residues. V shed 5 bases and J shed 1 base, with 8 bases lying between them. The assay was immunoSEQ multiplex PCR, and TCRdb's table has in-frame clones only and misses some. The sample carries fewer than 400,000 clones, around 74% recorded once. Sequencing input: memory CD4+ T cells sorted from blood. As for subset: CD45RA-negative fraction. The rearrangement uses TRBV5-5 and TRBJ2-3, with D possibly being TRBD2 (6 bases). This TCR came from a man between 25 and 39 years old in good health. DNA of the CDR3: TGTGCCAGCAGGCCGGGGGGCACAGATACGCAGTATTTT. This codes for CASRPGGTDTQYF.